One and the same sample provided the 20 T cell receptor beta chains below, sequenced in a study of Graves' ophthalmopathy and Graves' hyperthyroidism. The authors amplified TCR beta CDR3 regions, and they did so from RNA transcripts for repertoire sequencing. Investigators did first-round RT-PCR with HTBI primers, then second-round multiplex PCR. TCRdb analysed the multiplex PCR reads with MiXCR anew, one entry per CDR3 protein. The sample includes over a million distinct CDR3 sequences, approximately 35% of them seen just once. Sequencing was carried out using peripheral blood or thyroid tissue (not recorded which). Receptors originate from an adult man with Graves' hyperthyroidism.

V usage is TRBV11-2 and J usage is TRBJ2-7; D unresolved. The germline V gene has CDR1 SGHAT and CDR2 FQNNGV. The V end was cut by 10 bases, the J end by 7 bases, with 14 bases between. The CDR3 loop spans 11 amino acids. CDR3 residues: CATAPGGEQYF. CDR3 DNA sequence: TGTGCCACCGCACCGGGTGGGGAGCAGTACTTC.

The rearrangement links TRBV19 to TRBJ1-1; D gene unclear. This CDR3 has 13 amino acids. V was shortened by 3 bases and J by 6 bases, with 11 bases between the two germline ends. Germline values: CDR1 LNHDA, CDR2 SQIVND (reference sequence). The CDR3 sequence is CASSIHGISEAFF. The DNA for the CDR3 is TGTGCCAGTAGTATCCACGGAATATCTGAAGCTTTCTTT.

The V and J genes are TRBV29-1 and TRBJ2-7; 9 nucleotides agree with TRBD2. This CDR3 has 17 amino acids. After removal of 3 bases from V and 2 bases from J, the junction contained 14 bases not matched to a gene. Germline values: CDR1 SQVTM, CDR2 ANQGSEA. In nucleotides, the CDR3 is TGCAGCGTTGAGGCTTTAAAAGTAGCGGGAGAGCCCTACGAGCAGTACTTC. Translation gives CSVEALKVAGEPYEQYF.

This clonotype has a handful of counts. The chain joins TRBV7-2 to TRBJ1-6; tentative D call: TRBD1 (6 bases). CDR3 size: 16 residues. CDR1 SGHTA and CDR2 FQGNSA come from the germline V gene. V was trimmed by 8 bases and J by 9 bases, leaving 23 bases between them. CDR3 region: CASGQAYRDTLSPLHF. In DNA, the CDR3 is TGTGCCAGCGGCCAAGCTTACCGGGACACCCTTTCACCCCTCCACTTT.

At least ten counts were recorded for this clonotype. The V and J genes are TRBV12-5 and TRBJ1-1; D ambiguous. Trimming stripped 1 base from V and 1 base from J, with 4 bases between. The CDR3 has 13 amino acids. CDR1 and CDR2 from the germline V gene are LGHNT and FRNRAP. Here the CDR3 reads CASGLGENTEAFF. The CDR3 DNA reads TGTGCTAGTGGTTTGGGGGAGAACACTGAAGCTTTCTTT.

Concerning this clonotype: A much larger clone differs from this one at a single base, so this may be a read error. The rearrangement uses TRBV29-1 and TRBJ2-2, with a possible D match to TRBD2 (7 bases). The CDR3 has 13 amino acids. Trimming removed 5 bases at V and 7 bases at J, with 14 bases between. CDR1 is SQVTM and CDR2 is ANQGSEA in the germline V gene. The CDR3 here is CSVRRGLGGELFF. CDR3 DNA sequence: TGCAGCGTTCGGCGGGGGCTCGGCGGGGAGCTGTTTTTT.

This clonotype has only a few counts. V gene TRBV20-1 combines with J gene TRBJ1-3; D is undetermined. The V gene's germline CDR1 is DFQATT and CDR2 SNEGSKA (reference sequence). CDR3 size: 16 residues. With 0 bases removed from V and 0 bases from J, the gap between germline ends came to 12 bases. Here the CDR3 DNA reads TGCAGTGCTAGAGATTTTTGGGCAGGCTCTGGAAACACCATATATTTT. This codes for CSARDFWAGSGNTIYF.

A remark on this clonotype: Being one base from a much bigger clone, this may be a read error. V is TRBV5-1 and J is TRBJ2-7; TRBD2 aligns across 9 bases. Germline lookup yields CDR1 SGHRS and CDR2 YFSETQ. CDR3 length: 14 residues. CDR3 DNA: TGCGCCGGCAGCTGGGCTAGCGGGACCTACGAGCAGTACTTC. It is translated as CAGSWASGTYEQYF.

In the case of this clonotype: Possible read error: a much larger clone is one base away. The DNA of the CDR3 is TGTGCCAGCAGCCATAGCCGGGGTAATGAAAAACTGCTTTTT. It yields the protein CASSHSRGNEKLLF. The chain links TRBV7-2 to TRBJ1-4; no reliable D call. Germline CDR1 reads SGHTA; CDR2 reads FQGNSA. This CDR3 has 14 amino acids.

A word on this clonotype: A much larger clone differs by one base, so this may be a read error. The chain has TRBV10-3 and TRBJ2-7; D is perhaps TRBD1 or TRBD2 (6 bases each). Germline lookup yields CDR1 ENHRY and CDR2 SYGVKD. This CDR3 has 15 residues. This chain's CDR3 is CASSYSGAGPYEQYF. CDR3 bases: TGTGCCAGCAGTTACTCGGGGGCAGGGCCCTACGAGCAGTACTTC.

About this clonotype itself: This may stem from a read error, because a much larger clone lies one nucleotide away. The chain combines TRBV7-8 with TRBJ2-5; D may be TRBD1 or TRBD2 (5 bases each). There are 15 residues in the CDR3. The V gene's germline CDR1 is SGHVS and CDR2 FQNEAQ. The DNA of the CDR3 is TGCGCCAGCAGCTTGGTCGGGGCGAAGGAAGAGACCCAGTACTTC. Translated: CASSLVGAKEETQYF.

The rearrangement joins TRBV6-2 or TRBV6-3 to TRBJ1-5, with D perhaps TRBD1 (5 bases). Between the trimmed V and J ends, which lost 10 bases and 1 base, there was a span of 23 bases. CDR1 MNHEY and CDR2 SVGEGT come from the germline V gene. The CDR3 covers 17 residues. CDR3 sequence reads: CATNPGRGAGSNQPQHF. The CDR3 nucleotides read TGTGCCACCAACCCAGGGCGGGGAGCGGGAAGCAATCAGCCCCAGCATTTT.

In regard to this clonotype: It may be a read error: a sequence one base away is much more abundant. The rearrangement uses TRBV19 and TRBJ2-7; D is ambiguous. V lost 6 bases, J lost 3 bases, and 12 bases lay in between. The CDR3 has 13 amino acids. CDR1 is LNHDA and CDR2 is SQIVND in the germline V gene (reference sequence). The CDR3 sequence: CASSGRTYYEQYF. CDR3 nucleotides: TGTGCCAGTAGCGGACGGACCTACTACGAGCAGTACTTC.

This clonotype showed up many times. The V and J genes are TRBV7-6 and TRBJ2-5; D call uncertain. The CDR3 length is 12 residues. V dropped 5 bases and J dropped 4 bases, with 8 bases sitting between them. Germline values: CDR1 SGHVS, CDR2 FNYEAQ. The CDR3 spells CASSLQLETQYF. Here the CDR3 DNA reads TGTGCCAGCAGCCTACAGTTAGAGACCCAGTACTTC. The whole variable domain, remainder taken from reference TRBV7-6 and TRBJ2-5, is GAGVSQSPRYKVTKRGQDVALRCDPISGHVSLYWYRQALGQGPEFLTYFNYEAQQDKSGLPNDRFSAERPEGSISTLTIQRTEQRDSAMYRCASSLQLETQYFGPGTRLLVL.

CDR3: CATDREYEQYF. The DNA of the CDR3 is TGTGCCACGGACAGGGAATACGAGCAGTACTTC. This chain joins TRBV10-3 and TRBJ2-7, with TRBD1 matching 8 bases. V dropped 10 bases and J dropped 4; count of bases not matched to a gene: 3. The CDR3 has 11 amino acids. The germline V gene has CDR1 ENHRY and CDR2 SYGVKD.

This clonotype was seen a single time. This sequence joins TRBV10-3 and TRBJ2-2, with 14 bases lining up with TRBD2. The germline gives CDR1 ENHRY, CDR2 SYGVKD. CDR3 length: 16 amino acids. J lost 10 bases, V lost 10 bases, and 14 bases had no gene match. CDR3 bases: TGTGCCAGCAGAGAGGGACTAGCGGGAGTACGCGTGGAGCTGTTTTTT. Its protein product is CASREGLAGVRVELFF.

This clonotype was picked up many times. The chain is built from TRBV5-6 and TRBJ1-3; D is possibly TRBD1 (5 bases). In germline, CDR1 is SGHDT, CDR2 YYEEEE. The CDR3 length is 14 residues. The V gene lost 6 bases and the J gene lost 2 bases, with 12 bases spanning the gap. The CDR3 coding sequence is TGTGCCAGCATTGGAACAGGTCCTGGAAACACCATATATTTT. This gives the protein CASIGTGPGNTIYF.

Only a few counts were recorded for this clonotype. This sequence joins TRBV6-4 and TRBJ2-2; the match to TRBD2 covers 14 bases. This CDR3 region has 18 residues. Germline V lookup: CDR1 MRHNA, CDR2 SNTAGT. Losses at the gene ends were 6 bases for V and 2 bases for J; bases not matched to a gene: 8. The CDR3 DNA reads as TGTGCCAGCAGAGAAGGGACTAGCGGGGGCCTAAACACCGGGGAGCTGTTTTTT. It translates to CASREGTSGGLNTGELFF.

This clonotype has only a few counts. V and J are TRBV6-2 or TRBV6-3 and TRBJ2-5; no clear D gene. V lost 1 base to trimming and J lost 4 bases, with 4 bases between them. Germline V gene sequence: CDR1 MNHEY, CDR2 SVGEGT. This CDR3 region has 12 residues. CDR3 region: CASSYFGETQYF. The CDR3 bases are TGTGCCAGCAGTTACTTTGGAGAGACCCAGTACTTC.

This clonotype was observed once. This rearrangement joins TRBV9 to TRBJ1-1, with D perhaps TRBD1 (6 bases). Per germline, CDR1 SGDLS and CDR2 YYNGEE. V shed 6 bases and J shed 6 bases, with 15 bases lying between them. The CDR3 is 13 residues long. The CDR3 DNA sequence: TGTGCCAGCACAAACGGGGGGCACTCTGAAGCTTTCTTT. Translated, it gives CASTNGGHSEAFF.